Many counts were recorded for the clone carrying this TCR beta chain. Its antigen is not known. TCRdb independently ran MiXCR on the RACE reads; one entry per CDR3 protein. Here the sample spans 75,000 to 90,000 distinct CDR3 sequences, 8% to 13% being singletons. The record originates from a study of human T cells and chemical hapten exposure. Study-wide points: With regard to DPC sensitization, TCRs above 1 in 1000 frequency did not change.

The time point here: patch test 2, 6 weeks after DPC sensitization. Treatment given: therapeutic diphenylcyclopropenone sensitization with weekly scalp DPC. Alopecia patients, 18 to 70 years old and DPC-suitable, served as donors. CDR1 is SGHNT, CDR2 YYREEE, per germline (reference sequence). The germline V and J ends were trimmed by 4 bases and 4 bases, with 17 bases remaining between them. The CDR3 is 16 residues long. This material consisted of whole blood, taken in connection with sensitization to the hapten diphenylcyclopropenone (DPC). The rearrangement links TRBV5-4 to TRBJ1-4; D might be TRBD1 (6 bases). The source of this sequence is a woman aged 45-65 years with alopecia areata. Some clones in this sample may be carry-over from other donors' samples. Here the CDR3 reads CASSKDRPVNNEKLFF. CDR3 nucleotides: TGTGCCAGCAGCAAGGACAGACCAGTAAATAATGAAAAACTGTTTTTT.